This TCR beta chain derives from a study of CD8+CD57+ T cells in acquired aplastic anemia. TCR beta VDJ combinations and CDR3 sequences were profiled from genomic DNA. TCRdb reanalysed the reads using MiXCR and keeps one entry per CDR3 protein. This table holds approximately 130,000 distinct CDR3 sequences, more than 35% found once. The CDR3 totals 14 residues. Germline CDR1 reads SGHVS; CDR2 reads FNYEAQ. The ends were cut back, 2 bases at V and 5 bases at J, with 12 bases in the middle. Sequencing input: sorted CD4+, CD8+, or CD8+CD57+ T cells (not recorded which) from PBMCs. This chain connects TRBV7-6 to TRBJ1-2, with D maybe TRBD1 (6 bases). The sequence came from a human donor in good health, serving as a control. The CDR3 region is CASSLSEGGYGYTF. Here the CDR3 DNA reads TGTGCCAGCAGCTTAAGTGAGGGGGGATATGGCTACACCTTC.